These 18 T cell receptor beta chains came from one sample sequenced in a study of T cell responses to AZD1222 COVID-19 vaccine. The method was immunoSEQ multiplex PCR; TCRdb's version includes in-frame clones alone and lacks a portion of them. The repertoire holds 80,000 or so clones, under 95% seen once, with 4.5% in the top ten. Material: peripheral blood, obtained on day 0 of MenACWY control vaccination. The receptors here all came from an adult in good health.

This rearrangement joins TRBV15 to TRBJ2-1; 9 bases line up with TRBD2. Germline loops: CDR1 LNHNV, CDR2 YYDKDF (reference sequence). With 3 bases clipped from V and 7 bases from J, the junction kept 16 bases outside the gene matches. CDR3 size: 18 residues. The DNA of the CDR3 is TGTGCCACCAGCAGTGAGGGGGCTGGGAGCGGGAGGCGGAATGAGCAGTTCTTC. Translation gives CATSSEGAGSGRRNEQFF.

This chain joins TRBV12-3 or TRBV12-4 and TRBJ2-1; D ambiguous. V lost 6 bases and J lost 4, with 7 bases in between. CDR3 length: 12 residues. The CDR3 DNA reads as TGTGCCAGCAGCCCGGCGTACAATGAGCAGTTCTTC. Translation: CASSPAYNEQFF.

This clone was counted once. This chain links TRBV10-3 with TRBJ1-1; no definite D call. The CDR3 is 12 amino acids. V was clipped by 3 bases and J by 8 bases, with 10 bases between them. Per germline, CDR1 ENHRY and CDR2 SYGVKD. DNA of the CDR3: TGTGCCATCAGTGATCCCAAGCCAGAAGCTTTCTTT. Protein product: CAISDPKPEAFF.

This clone occurred once. CDR3 residues: CASSQGSENIQYF. The DNA for the CDR3 is TGTGCCAGCAGCCAGGGTTCCGAAAACATTCAGTACTTC. The chain joins TRBV9 to TRBJ2-4; tentative D call: TRBD1 (5 bases). The CDR3 loop spans 13 amino acids. The V end was cut by 4 bases, the J end by 5 bases, with 10 bases between. Germline CDR1 SGDLS, CDR2 YYNGEE.

The chain employs TRBV6-6 and TRBJ2-5, with TRBD2 matching over 9 bases. CDR3 length: 16 residues. After removal of 2 bases from V and 1 base from J, the junction contained 5 bases not matched to a gene. The germline gives CDR1 MNHNY, CDR2 SVGAGI (reference sequence). This CDR3 is CASSYPLAGLQETQYF. CDR3 nucleotide sequence: TGTGCCAGCAGTTACCCCCTAGCGGGACTCCAAGAGACCCAGTACTTC.

The chain joins TRBV28 to TRBJ1-1; TRBD1 is a possible D gene (5 bases). CDR3 length equals 15 residues. V lost 5 bases and J lost 1, with 14 bases in between. Germline V gene data show CDR1 as MDHEN and CDR2 as SYDVKM. CDR3: CASSPPDRKNTEAFF. The CDR3 DNA sequence: TGTGCCAGCAGTCCCCCCGACAGAAAGAACACTGAAGCTTTCTTT.

The chain employs TRBV18 and TRBJ1-1; TRBD1 might be the D (5 bases). Looked up from germline, CDR1 is KGHSH and CDR2 is LQKENI. The CDR3 loop spans 16 amino acids. V was pared by 6 bases and J by 3 bases, with 20 bases between. DNA for the CDR3: TGTGCCAGCTCCCCGCTTGGGGGAGGGGTCGACACTGAAGCTTTCTTT. Protein product: CASSPLGGGVDTEAFF.

This clone was observed a handful of times. The rearrangement joins TRBV18 to TRBJ1-1; D possibly corresponds to TRBD1 (5 bases). V was shortened by 3 bases and J by 1 base, with 9 bases between the two germline ends. Germline CDR1 and CDR2: KGHSH and LQKENI. There are 14 residues in the CDR3. The CDR3 DNA reads as TGTGCCAGCTCACCGGCAGGGAGGAACACTGAAGCTTTCTTT. It codes for CASSPAGRNTEAFF. Drawing the rest from reference TRBV18 and TRBJ1-1, the complete variable domain is NAGVMQNPRHLVRRRGQEARLRCSPMKGHSHVYWYRQLPEEGLKFMVYLQKENIIDESGMPKERFSAEFPKEGPSILRIQQVVRGDSAAYFCASSPAGRNTEAFFGQGTRLTVV.

The genes are TRBV10-1 and TRBJ2-1; D is undetermined. Per germline, CDR1 WNHNN and CDR2 SYGVQD (reference sequence). This CDR3 has 12 amino acids. Trimming took off 1 base at V and 7 bases at J, with 5 bases between the two ends. This CDR3 is CASSELWNEQFF. The CDR3 nucleotides are TGCGCCAGCAGTGAGTTATGGAATGAGCAGTTCTTC.

The V gene is TRBV4-3, the J gene TRBJ1-6; D not resolved. CDR3 length equals 17 residues. CDR1 LGHNA and CDR2 YSLEER come from the germline V gene. V was shortened by 0 bases and J by 5 bases, with 14 bases between the two germline ends. The CDR3 spells CASSQEPRVMDNSPLHF. As DNA, the CDR3 is TGCGCCAGCAGCCAAGAACCCCGGGTGATGGATAATTCACCCCTCCACTTT.

The chain joins TRBV4-1 to TRBJ2-2; a possible D gene is TRBD1 (6 bases). The germline V and J ends were trimmed by 4 bases and 4 bases, with 16 bases remaining between them. The CDR3 runs to 16 residues. Germline-derived CDR1 and CDR2 are MGHRA and YSYEKL. CDR3 nucleotide sequence: TGCGCCAGCAGCCTCGAGAGTACAGGGCGCACCGGGGAGCTGTTTTTT. Translation: CASSLESTGRTGELFF.

V and J are TRBV7-8 and TRBJ2-7; D is ambiguous. Looked up from germline, CDR1 is SGHVS and CDR2 is FQNEAQ. This CDR3 is 18 amino acids long. V dropped 5 bases and J dropped 4 bases, with 27 bases sitting between them. In DNA, the CDR3 is TGTGCCAGCAGCCCACGCGTTGGAGTGGGTCCGCTGAATTACGAGCAGTACTTC. It is translated as CASSPRVGVGPLNYEQYF.

The CDR3, as DNA: TGTGCCAGCGGGACAGGGACGGGCACAGATACGCAGTATTTT. This sequence encodes CASGTGTGTDTQYF. The rearrangement links TRBV14 to TRBJ2-3, with TRBD1 matching over 9 bases. V trimming: 8 bases; J trimming: 1 base; junction bases outside the gene matches: 4. The CDR3 totals 14 residues. Germline CDR1 is SGHDN and CDR2 is FVKESK. Based on the CDR3 plus reference TRBV14 and TRBJ2-3, the full variable domain is EAGVTQFPSHSVIEKGQTVTLRCDPISGHDNLYWYRRVMGKEIKFLLHFVKESKQDESGMPNNRFLAERTGGTYSTLKVQPAELEDSGVYFCASGTGTGTDTQYFGPGTRLTVL.

The chain combines TRBV7-2 with TRBJ1-1; D is ambiguous. Deletions cut 6 bases from V and 2 bases from J, with 10 bases between. This CDR3 spans 13 amino acids. Germline loops: CDR1 SGHTA, CDR2 FQGNSA. The CDR3 region has the DNA TGTGCCAGCAGTTTGCAGCGTAACACTGAAGCTTTCTTT. The encoded protein is CASSLQRNTEAFF.

This chain connects TRBV4-1 to TRBJ2-5; TRBD2 matches at 8 bases. The germline V gene has CDR1 MGHRA and CDR2 YSYEKL. The V gene end was trimmed by 1 base and the J gene end by 5 bases; junction bases not matched to a gene: 18. The CDR3 has 19 residues. The CDR3 nucleotides read TGCGCCAGCAGCCAAGTAACGGGAGGGCCATCTAATTCCGCGGAGACCCAGTACTTC. Its translation: CASSQVTGGPSNSAETQYF.

The chain has TRBV6-6 and TRBJ1-2; 7 bases map to TRBD1. V trimming: 2 bases; J trimming: 3 bases; junction bases outside the gene matches: 3. The CDR3 has 14 amino acids. Germline CDR1 reads MNHNY; CDR2 reads SVGAGI (reference sequence). The CDR3: CASSYAGGDYGYTF. The DNA for the CDR3 is TGTGCCAGCAGTTACGCAGGGGGGGACTATGGCTACACCTTC.

This clone was detected a few times. This CDR3 reads CASGQGASYEQYF. The DNA of the CDR3 is TGTGCCAGCGGACAGGGGGCGAGCTACGAGCAGTACTTC. The chain uses TRBV6-5 and TRBJ2-7; 11 bases agree with TRBD1. The CDR3 covers 13 residues. Germline V gene lookup returns CDR1 MNHEY and CDR2 SVGAGI. Trimming cost V 8 bases and J 3 bases; bases outside gene matches: 3.

This chain joins TRBV5-1 and TRBJ1-1, with D tentatively TRBD1 (6 bases). Germline CDR1 is SGHRS and CDR2 is YFSETQ. The CDR3 spans 13 residues. Trimming shortened V by 5 bases and J by 6 bases, and 14 bases separated the two germline ends. The DNA of the CDR3 is TGCGCCAGCAGGGGGGCCGTCGACGCTGAAGCTTTCTTT. Residues: CASRGAVDAEAFF. The variable domain in full, with the rest retrieved from reference TRBV5-1 and TRBJ1-1, is KAGVTQTPRYLIKTRGQQVTLSCSPISGHRSVSWYQQTPGQGLQFLFEYFSETQRNKGNFPGRFSGRQFSNSRSEMNVSTLELGDSALYLCASRGAVDAEAFFGQGTRLTVV.